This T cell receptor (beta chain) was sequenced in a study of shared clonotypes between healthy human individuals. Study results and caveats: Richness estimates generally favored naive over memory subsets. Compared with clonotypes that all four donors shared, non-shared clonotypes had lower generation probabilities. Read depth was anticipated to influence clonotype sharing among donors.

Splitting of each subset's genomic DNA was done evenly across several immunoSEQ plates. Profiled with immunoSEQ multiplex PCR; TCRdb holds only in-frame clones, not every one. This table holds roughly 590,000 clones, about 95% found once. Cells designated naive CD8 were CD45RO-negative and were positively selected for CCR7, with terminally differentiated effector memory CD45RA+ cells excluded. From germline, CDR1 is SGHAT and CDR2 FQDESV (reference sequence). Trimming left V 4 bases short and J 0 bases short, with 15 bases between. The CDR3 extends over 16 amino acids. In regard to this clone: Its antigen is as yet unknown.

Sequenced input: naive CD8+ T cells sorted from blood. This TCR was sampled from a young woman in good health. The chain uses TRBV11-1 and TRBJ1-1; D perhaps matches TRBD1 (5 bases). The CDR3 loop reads CASSYSGGGLNTEAFF. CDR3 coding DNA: TGTGCCAGCAGCTATTCCGGGGGGGGTTTGAACACTGAAGCTTTCTTT.